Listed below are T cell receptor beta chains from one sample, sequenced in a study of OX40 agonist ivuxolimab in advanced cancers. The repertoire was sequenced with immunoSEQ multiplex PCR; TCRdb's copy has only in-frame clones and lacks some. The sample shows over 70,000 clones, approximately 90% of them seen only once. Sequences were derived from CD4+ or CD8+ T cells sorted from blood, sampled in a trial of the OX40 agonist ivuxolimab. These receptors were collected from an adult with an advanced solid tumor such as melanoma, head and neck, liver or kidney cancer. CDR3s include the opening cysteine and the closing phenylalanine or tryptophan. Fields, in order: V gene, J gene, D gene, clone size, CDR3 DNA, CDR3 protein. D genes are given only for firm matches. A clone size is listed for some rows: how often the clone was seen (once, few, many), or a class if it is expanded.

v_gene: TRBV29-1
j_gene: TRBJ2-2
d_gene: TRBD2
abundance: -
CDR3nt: TGCAGCGCAGTAGCGGGAGCGGTCGGGGAGCTGTTTTTT
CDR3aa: CSAVAGAVGELFF

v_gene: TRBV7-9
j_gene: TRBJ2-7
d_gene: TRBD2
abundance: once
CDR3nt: TGTGCCAGCAGCTTCCCGGGACTAGCGGCCTACGAGCAGTACTTC
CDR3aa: CASSFPGLAAYEQYF

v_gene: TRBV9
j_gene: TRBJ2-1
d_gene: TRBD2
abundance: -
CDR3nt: TGTGCCAGCAGCGTTGAAGGCTGGGGGGGTGGTGAGCAGTTCTTC
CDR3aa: CASSVEGWGGGEQFF

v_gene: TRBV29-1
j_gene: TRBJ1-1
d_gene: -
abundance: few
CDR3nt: TGCAGCGTCAGGTTGGGGGGGAGGTTCGCTTTCTTT
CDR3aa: CSVRLGGRFAFF

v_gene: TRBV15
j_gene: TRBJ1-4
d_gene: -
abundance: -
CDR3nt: TGTGCCACCAGCAGAGATCTTGGCAGGGGTCTCTCAACTAATGAAAAACTGTTTTTT
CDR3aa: CATSRDLGRGLSTNEKLFF

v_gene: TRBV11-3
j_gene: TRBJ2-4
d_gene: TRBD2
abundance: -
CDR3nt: TGTGCCAGCAGCCGTGAACTAGCGGGCGTAACCAAAAACATTCAGTACTTC
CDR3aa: CASSRELAGVTKNIQYF

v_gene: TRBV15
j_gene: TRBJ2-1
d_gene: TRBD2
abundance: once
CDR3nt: TGTGCCGCCCGGGGACTAGCGGGAGCTGAGCAGTTCTTC
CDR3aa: CAARGLAGAEQFF

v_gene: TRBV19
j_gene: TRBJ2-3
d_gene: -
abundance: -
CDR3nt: TGTGCCAGTAGTATAGGACTAGTCGGCACAGATACGCAGTATTTT
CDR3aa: CASSIGLVGTDTQYF

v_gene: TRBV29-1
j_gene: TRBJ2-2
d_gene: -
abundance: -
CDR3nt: TGCAGCGACAGGGCGACTGCGAACACCGGGGAGCTGTTTTTT
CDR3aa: CSDRATANTGELFF

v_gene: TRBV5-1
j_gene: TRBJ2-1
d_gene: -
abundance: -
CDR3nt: TGCGCCAGCAGCCGGACTATTGACAATGAGCAGTTCTTC
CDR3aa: CASSRTIDNEQFF

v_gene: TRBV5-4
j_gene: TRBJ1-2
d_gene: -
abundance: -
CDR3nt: TGTGCCAGCAGCTTAAGGGAGTTGAGGGGCTACACCTTC
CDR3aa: CASSLRELRGYTF

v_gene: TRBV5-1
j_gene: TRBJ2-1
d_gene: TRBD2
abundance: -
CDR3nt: TGCGCCAGCAGCTTGGGCCTAGCGGGCCCAGCGAGGCATGAGCAGTTCTTC
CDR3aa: CASSLGLAGPARHEQFF

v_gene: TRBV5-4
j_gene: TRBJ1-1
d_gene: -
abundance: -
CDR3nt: TGTGCCAGCAGCTTGAGGGGGGTTCTGAACACTGAAGCTTTCTTT
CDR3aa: CASSLRGVLNTEAFF

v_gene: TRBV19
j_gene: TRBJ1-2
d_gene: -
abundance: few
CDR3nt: TGTGCCAGTAGTATAGGTCACCGGGGAACCGCGGGCTACACCTTC
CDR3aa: CASSIGHRGTAGYTF

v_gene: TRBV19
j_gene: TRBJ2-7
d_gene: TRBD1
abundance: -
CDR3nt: TGTGCCAGTAGTGCTGGGGGACAGGGGGCGGACGAGCAGTACTTC
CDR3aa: CASSAGGQGADEQYF

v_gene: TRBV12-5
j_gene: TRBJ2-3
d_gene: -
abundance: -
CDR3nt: TGTGCTAGTGGTTTGGTACGTGATACGCAGTATTTT
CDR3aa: CASGLVRDTQYF

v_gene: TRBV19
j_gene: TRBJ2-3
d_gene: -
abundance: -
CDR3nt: TGTGCCAGTAGTTCCTTTAGCGGATCCCACACAGATACGCAGTATTTT
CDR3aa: CASSSFSGSHTDTQYF

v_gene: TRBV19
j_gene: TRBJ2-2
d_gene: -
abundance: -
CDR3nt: TGTGCCAGTACTCTGACGGGACTCGCCGGGGAGCTGTTTTTT
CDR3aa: CASTLTGLAGELFF

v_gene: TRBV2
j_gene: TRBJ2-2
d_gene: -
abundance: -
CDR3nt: TGTGCCAGCAGTCTAACAGGGATCACCGGGGAGCTGTTTTTT
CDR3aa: CASSLTGITGELFF

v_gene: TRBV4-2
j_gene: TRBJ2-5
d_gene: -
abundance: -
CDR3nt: TGTGCCAGCAGCCAAGTATCAGAGACCCAGTACTTC
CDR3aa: CASSQVSETQYF

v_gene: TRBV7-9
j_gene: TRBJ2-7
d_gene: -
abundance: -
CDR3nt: TGTGCCAGCAGCTTAGTAGGAGGATACGAGCAGTACTTC
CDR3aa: CASSLVGGYEQYF

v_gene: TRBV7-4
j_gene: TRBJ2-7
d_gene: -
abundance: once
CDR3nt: TGTGCCAGCAGCTTAAGAGGGACCTACGAGCAGTACTTC
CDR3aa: CASSLRGTYEQYF

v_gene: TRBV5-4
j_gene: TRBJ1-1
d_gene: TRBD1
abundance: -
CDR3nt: TGTGCCAGCAGCTCACCGGGACAGGGGAACACTGAAGCTTTCTTT
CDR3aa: CASSSPGQGNTEAFF

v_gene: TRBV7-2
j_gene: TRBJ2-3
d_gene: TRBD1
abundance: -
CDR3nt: TGTGCCAGCAGCTTAGACAGGGGGACAGATACGCAGTATTTT
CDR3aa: CASSLDRGTDTQYF

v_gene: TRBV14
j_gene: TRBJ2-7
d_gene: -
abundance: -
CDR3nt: TGTGCCAGCAGCCAGTCCGGGGGTCACGAGCAGTACTTC
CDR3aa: CASSQSGGHEQYF

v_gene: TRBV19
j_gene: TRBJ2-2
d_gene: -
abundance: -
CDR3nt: TGTGCCAGTCGCCCAAAATGGGGGTCTGGAACCGGGGAGCTGTTTTTT
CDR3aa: CASRPKWGSGTGELFF

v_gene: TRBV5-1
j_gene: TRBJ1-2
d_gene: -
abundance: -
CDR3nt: TGCGCCAGCAGCTTGGCCCTCGGAACTAACTATGGCTACACCTTC
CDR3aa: CASSLALGTNYGYTF

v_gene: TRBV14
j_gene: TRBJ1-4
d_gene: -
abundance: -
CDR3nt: TGTGCCAGCAGCCAAGGGTCACTCCGGGAGGAAAAACTGTTTTTT
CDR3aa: CASSQGSLREEKLFF

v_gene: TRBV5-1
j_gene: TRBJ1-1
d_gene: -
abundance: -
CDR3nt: TGCGCCAGCAGCCCTGCGGGGGTCATGAACACTGAAGCTTTCTTT
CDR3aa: CASSPAGVMNTEAFF

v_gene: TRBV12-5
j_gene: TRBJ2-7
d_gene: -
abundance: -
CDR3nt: TGTGCTAGTGGTTTGGGTCTAGCGAATTACGAGCAGTACTTC
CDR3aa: CASGLGLANYEQYF

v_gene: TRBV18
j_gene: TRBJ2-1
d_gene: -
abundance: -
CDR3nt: TGTGCCAGCTCAGCCCTTGGGTCCGGCCCCTTCAATGAGCAGTTCTTC
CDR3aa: CASSALGSGPFNEQFF

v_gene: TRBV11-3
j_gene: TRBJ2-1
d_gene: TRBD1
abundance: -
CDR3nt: TGTGCCAGCAGCTTATTTTCGCAGGGGGCCTCCTACAATGAGCAGTTCTTC
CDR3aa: CASSLFSQGASYNEQFF

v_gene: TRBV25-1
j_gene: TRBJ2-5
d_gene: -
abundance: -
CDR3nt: TGTGCCAGCAGTGAATATGAGGAAGAGACCCAGTACTTC
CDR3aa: CASSEYEEETQYF

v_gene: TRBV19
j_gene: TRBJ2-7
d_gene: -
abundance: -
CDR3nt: TGTGCCAGTAGTACCGTAGGGGGGGCCGAGCAGTACTTC
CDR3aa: CASSTVGGAEQYF

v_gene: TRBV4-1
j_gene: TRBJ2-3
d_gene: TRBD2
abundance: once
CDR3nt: TGCGCCAGCAGCCAATGGTGGGCTAGCGGGAGGGCAAGCACAGATACGCAGTATTTT
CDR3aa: CASSQWWASGRASTDTQYF

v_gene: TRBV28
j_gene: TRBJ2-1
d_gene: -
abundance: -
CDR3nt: TGTGCCAGCAGTTTGATCACGGGGGCACGTTTTAAGGGCAATGAGCAGTTCTTC
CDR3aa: CASSLITGARFKGNEQFF

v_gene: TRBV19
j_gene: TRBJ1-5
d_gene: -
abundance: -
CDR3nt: TGTGCCAGTAGTATAGGGCTAAACAATCAGCCCCAGCATTTT
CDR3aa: CASSIGLNNQPQHF

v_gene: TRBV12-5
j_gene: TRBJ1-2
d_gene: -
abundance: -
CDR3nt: TGTGCTAGTGGTTTCGGAGGGTTTGGCTACACCTTC
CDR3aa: CASGFGGFGYTF

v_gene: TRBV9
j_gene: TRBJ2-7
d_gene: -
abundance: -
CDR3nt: TGTGCCAGCAGCGTAGGAGGCTGGCGGCGCCGGTCCTACGAGCAGTACTTC
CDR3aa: CASSVGGWRRRSYEQYF

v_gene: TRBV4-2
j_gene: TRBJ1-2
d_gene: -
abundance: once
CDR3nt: TGTGCCAGCAGCCAAGAAGGGGGCTATGGCTACACCTTC
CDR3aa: CASSQEGGYGYTF

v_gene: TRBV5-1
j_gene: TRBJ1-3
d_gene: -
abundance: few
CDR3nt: TGCGCCAGCGGAGCCGGAGGGGTTGGAAACACCATATATTTT
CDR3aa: CASGAGGVGNTIYF

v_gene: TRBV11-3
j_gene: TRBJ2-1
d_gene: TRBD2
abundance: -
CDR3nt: TGTGCCAGCAGCTTAACTAGCGGGAATGAGCAGTTCTTC
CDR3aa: CASSLTSGNEQFF